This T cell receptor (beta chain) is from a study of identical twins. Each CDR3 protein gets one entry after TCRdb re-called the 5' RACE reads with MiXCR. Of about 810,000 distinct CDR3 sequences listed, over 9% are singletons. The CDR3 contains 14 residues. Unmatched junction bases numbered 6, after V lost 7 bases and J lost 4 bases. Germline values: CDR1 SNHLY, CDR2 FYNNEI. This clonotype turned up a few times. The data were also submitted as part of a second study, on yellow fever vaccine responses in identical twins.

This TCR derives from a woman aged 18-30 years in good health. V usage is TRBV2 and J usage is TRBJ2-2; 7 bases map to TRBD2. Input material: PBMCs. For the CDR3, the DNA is TGTGCCAGCAAGGGAGGGGTCCCCACCGGGGAGCTGTTTTTT. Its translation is CASKGGVPTGELFF.